This T cell receptor beta chain was profiled in a study of shared T cell receptors in the human thymus. TCRdb keeps only in-frame clones here, not all; method: immunoSEQ multiplex PCR. This sample has 500,000 to 550,000 clones, with 75% to 80% found just once. Germline lookup yields CDR1 MNHEY and CDR2 SMNVEV (reference sequence). V lost 5 bases to trimming and J lost 5 bases, with 13 bases between them. This CDR3 region has 14 residues. This sample was also put to use in a study of human thymus T cells. This second report adds: Thymus tissue for the work was resected from patients undergoing corrective heart surgery. Overlap was high between thymic repertoires from unrelated individuals, as reported in related research.

V and J are TRBV27 and TRBJ1-5; D is perhaps TRBD1 (6 bases). Sequenced: thymocytes. The origin of this receptor is a boy under two years old with a congenital heart defect. CDR3 nucleotides: TGTGCCAGCAGTACGAACAGGGTCCATCAGCCCCAGCATTTT. It translates to CASSTNRVHQPQHF.